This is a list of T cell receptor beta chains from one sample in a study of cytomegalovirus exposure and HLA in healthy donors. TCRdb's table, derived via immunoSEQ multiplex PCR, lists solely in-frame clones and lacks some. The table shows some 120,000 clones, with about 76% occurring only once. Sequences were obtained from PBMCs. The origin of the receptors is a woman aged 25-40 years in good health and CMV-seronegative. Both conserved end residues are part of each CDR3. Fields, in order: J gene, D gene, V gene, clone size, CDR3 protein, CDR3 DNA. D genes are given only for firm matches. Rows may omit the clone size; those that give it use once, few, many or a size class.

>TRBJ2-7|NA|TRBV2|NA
CASREFEQYF
TGTGCCAGCAGAGAGTTCGAGCAGTACTTC
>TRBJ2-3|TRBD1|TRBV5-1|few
CASSLEGQGADTQYF
TGCGCCAGCAGCTTGGAGGGACAGGGGGCAGATACGCAGTATTTT
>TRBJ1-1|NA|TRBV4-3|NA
CASSPTSAKGNTEAFF
TGCGCCAGCAGCCCGACATCCGCGAAAGGGAACACTGAAGCTTTCTTT
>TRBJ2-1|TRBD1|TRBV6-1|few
CASSEAGTGRDEQFF
TGTGCCAGCAGTGAAGCCGGGACAGGGAGGGATGAGCAGTTCTTC
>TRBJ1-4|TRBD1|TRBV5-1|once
CASSSGTANEKLFF
TGCGCCAGCAGCTCCGGGACAGCGAATGAAAAACTGTTTTTT
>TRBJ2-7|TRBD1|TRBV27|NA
CASSYNRGGSYEQYF
TGTGCCAGCAGTTATAACAGGGGTGGCTCCTACGAGCAGTACTTC
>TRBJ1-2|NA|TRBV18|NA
CASSPLGTPGNYGYTF
TGTGCCAGCTCACCCCTCGGGACACCCGGAAACTATGGCTACACCTTC
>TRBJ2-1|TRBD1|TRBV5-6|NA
CASSPDGTGARNEQFF
TGTGCCAGCAGCCCAGACGGGACAGGGGCCAGAAATGAGCAGTTCTTC
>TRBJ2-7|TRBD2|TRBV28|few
CASSPPGGRVYEQYF
TGTGCCAGCAGCCCCCCTGGCGGGAGGGTATACGAGCAGTACTTC
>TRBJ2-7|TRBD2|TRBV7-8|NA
CASSPIAGTYEQYF
TGTGCCAGCAGCCCGATAGCGGGTACCTACGAGCAGTACTTC
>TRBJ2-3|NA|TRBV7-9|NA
CSSSLNLRPPDTQYF
TGTTCCAGCAGCTTAAATTTGCGTCCCCCAGATACGCAGTATTTT
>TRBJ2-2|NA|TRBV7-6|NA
CASSLSLGTSNTGELFF
TGTGCCAGCAGCTTATCGCTGGGGACTTCGAACACCGGGGAGCTGTTTTTT
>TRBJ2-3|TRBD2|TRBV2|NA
CASSVRGVGDTQYF
TGTGCCAGCAGTGTGCGGGGGGTAGGAGATACGCAGTATTTT
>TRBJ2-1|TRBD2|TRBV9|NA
CASSVASGSSRVYNEQFF
TGTGCCAGCAGCGTTGCTAGCGGGAGTTCGAGAGTCTACAATGAGCAGTTCTTC
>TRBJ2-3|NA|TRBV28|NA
CASSLMGPARQTDTQYF
TGTGCCAGCAGTTTAATGGGGCCGGCGCGACAAACGGATACGCAGTATTTT
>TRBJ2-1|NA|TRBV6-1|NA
CASSEMRDLGQFF
TGTGCCAGCAGTGAAATGCGGGACCTAGGGCAGTTCTTC
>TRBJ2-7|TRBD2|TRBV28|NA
CASSFPGLAGLYEQYF
TGTGCCAGCAGTTTCCCCGGACTAGCGGGCCTCTACGAGCAGTACTTC
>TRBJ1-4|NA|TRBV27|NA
CASSGAGANEKLFF
TGTGCCAGCAGTGGCGCTGGAGCTAATGAAAAACTGTTTTTT
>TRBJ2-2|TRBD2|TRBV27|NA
CASSYSTSGSTGELFF
TGTGCCAGCAGTTACTCGACTAGCGGGAGCACCGGGGAGCTGTTTTTT
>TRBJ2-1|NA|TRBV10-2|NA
CASSDRTEYNEQFF
TGCGCCAGCAGTGATAGGACAGAATACAATGAGCAGTTCTTC
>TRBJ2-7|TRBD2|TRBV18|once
CASSPPGTSGRAEQYF
TGTGCCAGCTCACCACCGGGGACTAGCGGGAGGGCCGAGCAGTACTTC
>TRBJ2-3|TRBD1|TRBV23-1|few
CASSHRDRGGDTQYF
TGCGCCAGCAGTCACCGGGACAGGGGGGGGGATACGCAGTATTTT
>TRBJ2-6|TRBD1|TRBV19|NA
CASSIVGPGQGSGANVLTF
TGTGCCAGTAGTATAGTCGGGCCGGGACAGGGCTCTGGGGCCAACGTCCTGACTTTC
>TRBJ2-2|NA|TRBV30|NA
CAWLKWQKNTGELFF
TGTGCCTGGTTGAAGTGGCAGAAGAACACCGGGGAGCTGTTTTTT
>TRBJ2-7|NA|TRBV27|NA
CASSSPGGRAAYEQYF
TGTGCCAGCAGTTCGCCCGGGGGGCGGGCCGCCTACGAGCAGTACTTC
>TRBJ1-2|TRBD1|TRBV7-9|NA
CASSAGTAAHNYGYTF
TGTGCCAGCAGCGCCGGGACAGCCGCCCATAACTATGGCTACACCTTC
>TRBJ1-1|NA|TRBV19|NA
CASSPGDTEAFF
TGTGCCAGTAGCCCCGGGGACACTGAAGCTTTCTTT
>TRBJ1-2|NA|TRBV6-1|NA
CASRNTGFTGGYTF
TGTGCCAGCAGGAACACAGGGTTCACGGGGGGCTACACCTTC
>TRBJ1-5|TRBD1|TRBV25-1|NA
CASSVTQLTGGGVQPQHF
TGTGCCAGCAGTGTAACCCAACTCACAGGGGGCGGGGTTCAGCCCCAGCATTTT
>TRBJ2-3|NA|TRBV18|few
CASSPGSGDTQYF
TGTGCCAGCTCACCAGGGTCGGGAGATACGCAGTATTTT
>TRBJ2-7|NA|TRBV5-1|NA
CASSLNQDRSSYEQYF
TGCGCCAGCAGCTTGAATCAAGACAGGAGCTCCTACGAGCAGTACTTC
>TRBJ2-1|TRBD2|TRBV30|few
CAWARKSGEGRNEQFF
TGTGCCTGGGCCCGCAAGTCTGGGGAGGGCCGCAATGAGCAGTTCTTC
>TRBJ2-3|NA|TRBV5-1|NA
CASSLVRTDTQYF
TGCGCCAGCAGCTTGGTCCGGACAGATACGCAGTATTTT
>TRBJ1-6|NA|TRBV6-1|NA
CASSEVTDLHF
TGTGCCAGCAGTGAAGTGACAGACCTCCACTTT
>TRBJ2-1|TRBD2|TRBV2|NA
CASSPSGRAREQFF
TGTGCCAGCAGTCCTAGCGGGAGGGCCAGGGAGCAGTTCTTC
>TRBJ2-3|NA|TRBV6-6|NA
CASSYWDSITDTQYF
TGTGCCAGCAGTTACTGGGACTCCATCACAGATACGCAGTATTTT